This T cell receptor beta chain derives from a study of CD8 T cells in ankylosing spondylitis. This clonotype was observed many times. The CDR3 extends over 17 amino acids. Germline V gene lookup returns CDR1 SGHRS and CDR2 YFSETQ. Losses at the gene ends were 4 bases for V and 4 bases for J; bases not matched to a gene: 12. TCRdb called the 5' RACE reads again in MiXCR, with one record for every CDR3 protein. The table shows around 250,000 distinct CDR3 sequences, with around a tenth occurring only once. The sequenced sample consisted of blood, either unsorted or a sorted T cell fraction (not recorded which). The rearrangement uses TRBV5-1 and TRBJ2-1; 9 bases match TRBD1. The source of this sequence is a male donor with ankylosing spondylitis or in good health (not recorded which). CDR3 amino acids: CASSPTTMGQGYNEQFF. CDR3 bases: TGCGCCAGCAGCCCGACTACTATGGGACAGGGATACAATGAGCAGTTCTTC. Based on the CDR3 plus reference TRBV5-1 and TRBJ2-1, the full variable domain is KAGVTQTPRYLIKTRGQQVTLSCSPISGHRSVSWYQQTPGQGLQFLFEYFSETQRNKGNFPGRFSGRQFSNSRSEMNVSTLELGDSALYLCASSPTTMGQGYNEQFFGPGTRLTVL.